This TCR beta chain was sequenced in a study of shared clonotypes between healthy human individuals. At the level of the study: Donors had three CD4 naive, three CD4 memory, two CD8 naive and one CD8 memory plate apiece. Findings of the study overall: An anticipated effect of sequencing depth on clonotype sharing among donors was recognized.

With respect to this clone: The antigen is undetermined.

A split of CD4+ cells into CD45RA+ naive and CD45RA-negative memory subsets was performed. Germline V gene sequence: CDR1 SGHTA, CDR2 FQGNSA. The V gene lost 2 bases and the J gene lost 10 bases, with 18 bases spanning the gap. The CDR3 has 15 amino acids. The data were produced by immunoSEQ multiplex PCR, yet TCRdb's version contains in-frame clones alone and is incomplete. The profile shows about 1.1 million clones, roughly 77% of them singletons. This chain joins TRBV7-2 and TRBJ2-1, with D tentatively TRBD1 (5 bases). The sequenced material came from memory CD4+ T cells from PBMCs. Subset: CD45RA-negative fraction. The receptor's source is a man aged 18 to 29 in good health. Some clones in this sample may be carry-over from other donors' samples. CDR3 loop: CASSLLGRGFAEQFF. The CDR3, as DNA: TGTGCCAGCAGCTTATTAGGTAGGGGCTTCGCCGAGCAGTTCTTC.